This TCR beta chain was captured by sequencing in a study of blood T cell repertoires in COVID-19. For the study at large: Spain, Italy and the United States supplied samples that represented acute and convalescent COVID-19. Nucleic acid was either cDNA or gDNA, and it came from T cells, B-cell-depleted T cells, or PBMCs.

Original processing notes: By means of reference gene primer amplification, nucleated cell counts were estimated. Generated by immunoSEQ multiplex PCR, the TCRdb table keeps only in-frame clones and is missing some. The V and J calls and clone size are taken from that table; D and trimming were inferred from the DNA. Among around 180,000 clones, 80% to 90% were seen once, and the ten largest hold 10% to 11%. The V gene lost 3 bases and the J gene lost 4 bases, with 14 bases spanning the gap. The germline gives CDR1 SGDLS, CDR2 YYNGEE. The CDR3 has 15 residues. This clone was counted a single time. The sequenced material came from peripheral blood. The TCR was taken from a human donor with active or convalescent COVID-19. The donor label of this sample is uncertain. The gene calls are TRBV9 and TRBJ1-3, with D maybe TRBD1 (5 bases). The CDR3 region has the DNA TGTGCCAGCAGCGAGAGTCAAGGGGCCGGAAACACCATATATTTT. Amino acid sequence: CASSESQGAGNTIYF.